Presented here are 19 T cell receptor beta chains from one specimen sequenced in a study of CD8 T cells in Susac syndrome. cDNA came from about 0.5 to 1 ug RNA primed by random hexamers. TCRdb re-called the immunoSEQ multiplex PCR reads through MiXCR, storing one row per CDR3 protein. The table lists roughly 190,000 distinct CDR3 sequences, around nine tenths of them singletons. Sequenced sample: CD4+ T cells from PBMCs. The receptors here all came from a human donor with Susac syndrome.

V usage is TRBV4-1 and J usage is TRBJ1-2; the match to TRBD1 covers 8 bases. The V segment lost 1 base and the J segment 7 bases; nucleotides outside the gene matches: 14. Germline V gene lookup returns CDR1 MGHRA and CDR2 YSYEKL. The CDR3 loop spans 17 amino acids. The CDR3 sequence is CASSQVLVAGGTVGYTF. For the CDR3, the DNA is TGCGCCAGCAGCCAAGTCTTGGTGGCAGGGGGCACAGTTGGCTACACCTTC.

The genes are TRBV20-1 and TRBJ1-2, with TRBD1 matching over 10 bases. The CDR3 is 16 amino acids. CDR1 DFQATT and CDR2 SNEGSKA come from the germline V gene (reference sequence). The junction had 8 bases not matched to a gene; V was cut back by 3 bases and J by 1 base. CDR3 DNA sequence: TGCAGTGCTAGTCGGGGGACAGGGGCTGTTAACTATGGCTACACCTTC. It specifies CSASRGTGAVNYGYTF.

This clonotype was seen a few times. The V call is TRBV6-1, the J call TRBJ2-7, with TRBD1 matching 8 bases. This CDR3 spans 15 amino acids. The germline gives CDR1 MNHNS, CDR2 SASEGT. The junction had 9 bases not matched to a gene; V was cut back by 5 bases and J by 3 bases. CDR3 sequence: CASSQTGTGIYEQYF. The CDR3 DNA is TGTGCCAGCAGTCAAACGGGGACAGGAATCTACGAGCAGTACTTC.

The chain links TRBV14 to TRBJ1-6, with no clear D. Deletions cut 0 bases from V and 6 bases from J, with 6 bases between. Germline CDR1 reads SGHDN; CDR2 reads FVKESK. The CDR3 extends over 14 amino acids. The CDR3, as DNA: TGTGCCAGCAGCCAAGAAACGGGTAATTCACCCCTCCACTTT. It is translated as CASSQETGNSPLHF.

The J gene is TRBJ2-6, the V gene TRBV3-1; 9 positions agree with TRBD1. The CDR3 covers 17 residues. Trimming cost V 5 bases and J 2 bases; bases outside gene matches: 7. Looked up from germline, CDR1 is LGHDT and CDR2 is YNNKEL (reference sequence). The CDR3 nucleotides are TGTGCCAGCAGCGTCAACTACAGGGGGCCTGGGGCCAACGTCCTGACTTTC. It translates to CASSVNYRGPGANVLTF.

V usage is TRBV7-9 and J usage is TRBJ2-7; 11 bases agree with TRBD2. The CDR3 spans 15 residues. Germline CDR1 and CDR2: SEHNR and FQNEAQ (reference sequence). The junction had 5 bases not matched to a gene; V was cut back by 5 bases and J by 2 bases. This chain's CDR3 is CASSKGLAVTYEQYF. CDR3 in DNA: TGTGCCAGCAGCAAGGGACTAGCGGTGACCTACGAGCAGTACTTC.

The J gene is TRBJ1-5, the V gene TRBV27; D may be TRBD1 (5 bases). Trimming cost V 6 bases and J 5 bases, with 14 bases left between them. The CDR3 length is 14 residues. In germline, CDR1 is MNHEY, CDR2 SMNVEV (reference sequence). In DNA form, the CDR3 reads TGTGCCAGCAGAACGGGGGGAGTATATCAGCCCCAGCATTTT. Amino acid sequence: CASRTGGVYQPQHF.

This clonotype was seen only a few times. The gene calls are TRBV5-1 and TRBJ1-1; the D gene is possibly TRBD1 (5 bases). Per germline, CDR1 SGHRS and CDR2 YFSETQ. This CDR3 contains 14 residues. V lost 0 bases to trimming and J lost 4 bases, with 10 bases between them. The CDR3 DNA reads TGCGCCAGCAGCTTGGGAGCAGGGACCACTGAAGCTTTCTTT. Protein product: CASSLGAGTTEAFF.

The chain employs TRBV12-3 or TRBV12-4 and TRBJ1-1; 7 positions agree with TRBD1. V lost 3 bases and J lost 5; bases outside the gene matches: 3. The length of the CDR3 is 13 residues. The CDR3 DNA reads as TGTGCCAGCAGTTTCCCGACAGGGACTGAAGCTTTCTTT. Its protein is CASSFPTGTEAFF.

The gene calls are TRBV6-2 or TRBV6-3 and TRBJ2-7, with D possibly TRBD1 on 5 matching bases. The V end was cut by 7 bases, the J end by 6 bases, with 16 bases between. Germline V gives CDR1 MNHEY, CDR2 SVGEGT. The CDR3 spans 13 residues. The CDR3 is CASTRWGKAEQYF. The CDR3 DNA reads TGTGCCAGCACCCGATGGGGCAAAGCCGAGCAGTACTTC.

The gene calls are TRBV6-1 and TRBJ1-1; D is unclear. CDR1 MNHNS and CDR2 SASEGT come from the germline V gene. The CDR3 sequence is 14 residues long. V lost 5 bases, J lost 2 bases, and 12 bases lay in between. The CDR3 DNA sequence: TGTGCCAGCAGTATCCAGGTCGTCAACACTGAAGCTTTCTTT. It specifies CASSIQVVNTEAFF.

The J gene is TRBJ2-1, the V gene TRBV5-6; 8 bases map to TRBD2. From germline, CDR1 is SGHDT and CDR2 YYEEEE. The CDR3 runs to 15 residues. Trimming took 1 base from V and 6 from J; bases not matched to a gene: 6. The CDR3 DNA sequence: TGTGCCAGCAGCTTGCAGCGGGAGTACGGCAATGAGCAGTTCTTC. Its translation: CASSLQREYGNEQFF.

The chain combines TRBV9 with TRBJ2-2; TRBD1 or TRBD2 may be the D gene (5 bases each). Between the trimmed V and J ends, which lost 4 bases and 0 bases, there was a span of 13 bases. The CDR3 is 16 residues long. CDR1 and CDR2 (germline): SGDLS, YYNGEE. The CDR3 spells CASSPSGLSNTGELFF. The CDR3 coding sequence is TGTGCCAGCAGCCCTTCGGGGCTGTCGAACACCGGGGAGCTGTTTTTT.

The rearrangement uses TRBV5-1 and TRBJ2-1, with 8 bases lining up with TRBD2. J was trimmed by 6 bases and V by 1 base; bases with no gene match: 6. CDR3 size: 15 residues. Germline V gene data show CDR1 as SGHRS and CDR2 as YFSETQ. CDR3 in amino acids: CASSLTSGNRNEQFF. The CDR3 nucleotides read TGCGCCAGCAGCTTGACTAGCGGAAATCGCAATGAGCAGTTCTTC. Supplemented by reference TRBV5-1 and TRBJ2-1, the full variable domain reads KAGVTQTPRYLIKTRGQQVTLSCSPISGHRSVSWYQQTPGQGLQFLFEYFSETQRNKGNFPGRFSGRQFSNSRSEMNVSTLELGDSALYLCASSLTSGNRNEQFFGPGTRLTVL.

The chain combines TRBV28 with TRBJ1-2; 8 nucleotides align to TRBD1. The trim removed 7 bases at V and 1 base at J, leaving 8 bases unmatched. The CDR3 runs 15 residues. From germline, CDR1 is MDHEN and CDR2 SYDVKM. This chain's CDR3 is CASTSTGGRNYGYTF. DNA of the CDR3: TGTGCCAGCACCTCAACAGGGGGTCGTAACTATGGCTACACCTTC.

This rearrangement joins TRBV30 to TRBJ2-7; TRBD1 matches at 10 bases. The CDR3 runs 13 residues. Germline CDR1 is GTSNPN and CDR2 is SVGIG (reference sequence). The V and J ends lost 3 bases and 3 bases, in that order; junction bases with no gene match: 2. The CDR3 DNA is TGTGCCTGGAGCCGGGACAGGGGCTACGAGCAGTACTTC. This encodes CAWSRDRGYEQYF.

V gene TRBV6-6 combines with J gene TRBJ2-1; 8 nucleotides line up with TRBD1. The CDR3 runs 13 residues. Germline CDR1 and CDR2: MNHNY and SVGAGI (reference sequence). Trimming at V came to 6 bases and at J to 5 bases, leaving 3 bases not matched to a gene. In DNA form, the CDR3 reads TGTGCCAGCAGCCAACAGGGGGACAATGAGCAGTTCTTC. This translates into CASSQQGDNEQFF.

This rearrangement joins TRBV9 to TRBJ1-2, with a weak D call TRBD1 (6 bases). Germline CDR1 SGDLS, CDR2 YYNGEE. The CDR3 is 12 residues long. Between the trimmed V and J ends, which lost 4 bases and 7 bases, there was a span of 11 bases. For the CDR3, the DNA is TGTGCCAGCAGCCCCACAGGGAGTGGCTACACCTTC. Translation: CASSPTGSGYTF. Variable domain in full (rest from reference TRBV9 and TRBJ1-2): DSGVTQTPKHLITATGQRVTLRCSPRSGDLSVYWYQQSLDQGLQFLIQYYNGEERAKGNILERFSAQQFPDLHSELNLSSLELGDSALYFCASSPTGSGYTFGSGTRLTVV.

The CDR3 region has the DNA TGTGCCAGCAGTGATCCAGGACAGGGGGCTAGTGAGCAGTTCTTC. It codes for CASSDPGQGASEQFF. The chain combines TRBV25-1 with TRBJ2-1, with 11 bases aligning to TRBD1. J was trimmed by 9 bases and V by 3 bases; bases with no gene match: 7. The germline gives CDR1 MGHDK, CDR2 SYGVNS. CDR3 length equals 15 residues.